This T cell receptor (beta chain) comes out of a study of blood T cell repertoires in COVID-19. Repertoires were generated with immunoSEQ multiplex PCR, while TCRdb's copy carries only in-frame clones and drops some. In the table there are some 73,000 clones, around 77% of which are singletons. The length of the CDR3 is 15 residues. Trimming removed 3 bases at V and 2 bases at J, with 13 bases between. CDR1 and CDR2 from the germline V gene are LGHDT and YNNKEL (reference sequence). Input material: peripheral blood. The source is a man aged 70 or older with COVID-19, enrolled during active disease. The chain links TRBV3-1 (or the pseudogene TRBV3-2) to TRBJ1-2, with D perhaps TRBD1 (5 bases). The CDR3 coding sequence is TGTGCCAGCAGCCACGGGGGGAGCTTCAACTATGGCTACACCTTC. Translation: CASSHGGSFNYGYTF.